This T cell receptor beta chain derives from a study of patients and donors after allogeneic stem cell transplantation. V lost 2 bases and J 8 bases, leaving 15 bases between the germline ends. Germline V lookup: CDR1 SGHRS, CDR2 YFSETQ. The CDR3 length is 14 residues. In TCRdb, the RT-PCR reads were re-called with MiXCR into one record per CDR3 protein. Here the sample spans 30,000 to 40,000 distinct CDR3 sequences, about two fifths being singletons. V usage is TRBV5-1 and J usage is TRBJ2-3; D is uncertain. Sequenced sample: blood, either unsorted or a sorted T cell fraction (not recorded which). The receptor's source is a human donor who was either an allogeneic HSCT recipient or a stem cell or donor lymphocyte infusion donor (not recorded which). It is not recorded whose cells these are; they may come from a transplant donor. CDR3 sequence reads: CASSFGPRTGTQYF. The CDR3 bases are TGCGCCAGCAGCTTCGGGCCCCGTACTGGTACGCAGTATTTT.